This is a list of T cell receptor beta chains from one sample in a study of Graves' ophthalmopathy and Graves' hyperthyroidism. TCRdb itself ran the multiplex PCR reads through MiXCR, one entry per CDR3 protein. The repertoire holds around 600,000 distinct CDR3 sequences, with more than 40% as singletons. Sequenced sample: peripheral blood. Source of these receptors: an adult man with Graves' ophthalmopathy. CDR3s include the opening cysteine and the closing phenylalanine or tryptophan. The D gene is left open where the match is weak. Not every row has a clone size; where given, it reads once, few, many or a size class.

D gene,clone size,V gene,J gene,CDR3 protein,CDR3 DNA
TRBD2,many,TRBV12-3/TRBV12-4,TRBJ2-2,CASRLAGDTGELFF,TGTGCCAGCAGACTAGCGGGGGACACCGGGGAGCTGTTTTTT
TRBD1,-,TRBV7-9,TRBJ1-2,CASSSQGQGADGYTF,TGTGCCAGCAGCTCCCAAGGTCAGGGGGCCGATGGCTACACCTTC
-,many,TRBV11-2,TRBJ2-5,CASDSRGQETQYF,TGTGCCTCAGATTCACGGGGGCAAGAGACCCAGTACTTC
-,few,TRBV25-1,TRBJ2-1,CASSVPSGGVYNEQFF,TGTGCCAGCAGCGTACCAAGCGGAGGGGTCTACAATGAGCAGTTCTTC
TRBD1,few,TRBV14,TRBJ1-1,CASSQDLGRGPAEAFF,TGTGCCAGCAGCCAAGATCTGGGCAGGGGGCCCGCTGAAGCTTTCTTT
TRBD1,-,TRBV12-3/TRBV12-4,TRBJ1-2,CASSLMVLTGDYGYTF,TGTGCCAGCAGTTTAATGGTTCTGACAGGGGACTATGGCTACACCTTC
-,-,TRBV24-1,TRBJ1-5,CATRGSGAGETQHF,TGTGCCACCAGGGGGTCTGGGGCTGGAGAGACCCAGCATTTT
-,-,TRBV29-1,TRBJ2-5,CSLGGGGQETQYF,TGCAGCTTGGGCGGGGGCGGGCAAGAGACCCAGTACTTC
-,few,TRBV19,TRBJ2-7,CASSPGAGGDYEQYF,TGTGCCAGTAGTCCAGGTGCAGGGGGGGACTACGAGCAGTACTTC
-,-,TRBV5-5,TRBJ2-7,CASVGGRSNEQYF,TGTGCCAGCGTTGGGGGGCGCAGCAATGAGCAGTACTTC
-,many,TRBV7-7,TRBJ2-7,CASSLGRGVTYEQYF,TGTGCCAGCAGCTTAGGTCGCGGGGTAACCTACGAGCAGTACTTC
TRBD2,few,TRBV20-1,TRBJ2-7,CSARTSGGLAYEQYF,TGCAGTGCTAGGACTAGCGGGGGCCTAGCCTACGAGCAGTACTTC
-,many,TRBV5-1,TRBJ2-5,CASSGGTVQETQYF,TGCGCCAGCAGCGGAGGGACAGTCCAAGAGACCCAGTACTTC
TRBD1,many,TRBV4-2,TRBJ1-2,CASSQDPGGRPFGYTF,TGTGCCAGCAGCCAGGACCCAGGGGGCCGCCCCTTTGGCTACACCTTC
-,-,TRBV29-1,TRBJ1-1,CSADKMNTEAFF,TGCAGCGCGGACAAGATGAACACTGAAGCTTTCTTT
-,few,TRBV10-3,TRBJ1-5,CAISESSGQPQHF,TGTGCCATCAGTGAGTCGAGCGGTCAGCCCCAGCATTTT
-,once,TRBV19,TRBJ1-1,CASSATGSSEAFF,TGTGCCAGTAGTGCGACAGGTAGCTCTGAAGCTTTCTTT
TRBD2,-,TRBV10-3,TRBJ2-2,CAASSQLAGGRTGELFF,TGTGCCGCCAGCAGCCAACTAGCGGGGGGGAGGACCGGGGAGCTGTTTTTT
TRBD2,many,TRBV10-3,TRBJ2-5,CAISSGGASETQYF,TGTGCCATCAGTAGCGGGGGGGCCTCGGAGACCCAGTACTTC
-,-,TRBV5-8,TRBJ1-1,CASSFAGVTEAFF,TGTGCCAGCAGCTTTGCAGGGGTCACTGAAGCTTTCTTT
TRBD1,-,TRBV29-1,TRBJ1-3,CSVAPGGSGNTIYF,TGCAGCGTCGCGCCAGGGGGCTCTGGAAACACCATATATTTT
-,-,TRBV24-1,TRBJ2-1,CATSDLGGYEQFF,TGTGCCACCAGTGATTTGGGGGGGTATGAGCAGTTCTTC
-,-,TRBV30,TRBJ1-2,CAWSLRYGYTF,TGTGCCTGGAGCCTCCGCTATGGCTACACCTTC
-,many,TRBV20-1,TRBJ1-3,CSARERNTIYF,TGCAGTGCTAGGGAGAGGAACACCATATATTTT
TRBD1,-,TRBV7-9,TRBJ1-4,CASSWDRSGKLFF,TGTGCCAGCAGCTGGGACAGATCTGGAAAACTGTTTTTT
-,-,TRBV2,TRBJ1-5,CASRWTVNSNQPQHF,TGTGCCAGCAGATGGACGGTTAATAGCAATCAGCCCCAGCATTTT
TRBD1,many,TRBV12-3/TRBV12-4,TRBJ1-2,CASIQTGANYGYTF,TGTGCCAGCATCCAGACAGGGGCTAACTATGGCTACACCTTC